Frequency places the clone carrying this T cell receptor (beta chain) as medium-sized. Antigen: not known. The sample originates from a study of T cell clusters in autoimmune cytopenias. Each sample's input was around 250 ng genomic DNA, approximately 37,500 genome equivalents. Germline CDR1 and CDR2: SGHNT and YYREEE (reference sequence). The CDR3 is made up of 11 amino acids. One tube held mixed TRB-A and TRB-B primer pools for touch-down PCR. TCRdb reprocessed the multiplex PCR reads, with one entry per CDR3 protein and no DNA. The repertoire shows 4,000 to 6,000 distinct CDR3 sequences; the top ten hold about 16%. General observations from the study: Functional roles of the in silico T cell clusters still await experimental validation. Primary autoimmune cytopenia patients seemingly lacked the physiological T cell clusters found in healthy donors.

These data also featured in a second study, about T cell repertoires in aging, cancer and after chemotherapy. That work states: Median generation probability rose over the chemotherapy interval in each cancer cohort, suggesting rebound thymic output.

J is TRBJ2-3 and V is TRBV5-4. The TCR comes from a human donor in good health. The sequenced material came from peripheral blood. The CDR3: CASSLTDTQYF.